This T cell receptor (beta chain) was captured in a study of T cell responses to AZD1222 COVID-19 vaccine. Study conclusions and caveats: Only a handful of AZD1222 recipients, several in all, had baseline seropositivity.

In its sample, this clone was seen a few times. As yet, its antigen is unknown. Data came from immunoSEQ multiplex PCR; TCRdb stores just in-frame clones and leaves some out. The table lists 73,000 or so clones, roughly 82% of them singletons. This material consisted of peripheral blood, taken on day 0 of AZD1222 vaccination. The receptor was derived from an adult in good health.

CDR3 residues: CASSMSAGNYEQYF. DNA for the CDR3: TGTGCCAGTAGTATGTCGGCAGGGAACTACGAGCAGTACTTC. The rearrangement joins TRBV19 to TRBJ2-7, with D possibly being TRBD1 (5 bases). Germline V gene data show CDR1 as LNHDA and CDR2 as SQIVND (reference sequence). This CDR3 spans 14 amino acids. V was shortened by 3 bases and J by 3 bases, with 12 bases between the two germline ends.